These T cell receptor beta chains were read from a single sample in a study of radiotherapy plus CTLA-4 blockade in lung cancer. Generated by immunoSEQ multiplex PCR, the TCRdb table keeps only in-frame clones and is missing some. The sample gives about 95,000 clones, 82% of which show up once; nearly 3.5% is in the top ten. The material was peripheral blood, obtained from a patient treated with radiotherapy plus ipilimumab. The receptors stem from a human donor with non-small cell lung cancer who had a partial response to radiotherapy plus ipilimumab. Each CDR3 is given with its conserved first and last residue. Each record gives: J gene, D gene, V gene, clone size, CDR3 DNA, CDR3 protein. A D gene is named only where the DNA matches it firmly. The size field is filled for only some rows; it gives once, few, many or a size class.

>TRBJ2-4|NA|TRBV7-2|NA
TGTGCCAGCAGCTTAGTTGGTTTCCGAGTCAAAAACATTCAGTACTTC
CASSLVGFRVKNIQYF
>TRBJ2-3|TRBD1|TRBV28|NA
TGTGCCAGCAGGCCGTCACCGGGACAGGGACCAGATACGCAGTATTTT
CASRPSPGQGPDTQYF
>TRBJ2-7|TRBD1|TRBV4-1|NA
TGCGCCAGCCGGGACAGGGAACGGTACGAGCAGTACTTC
CASRDRERYEQYF
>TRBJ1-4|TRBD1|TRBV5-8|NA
TGTGCCAGCAGCGTGGGAGACAGGGCTGAGATTTTT
CASSVGDRAEIF
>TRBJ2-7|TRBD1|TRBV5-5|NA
TGTGCCAGCAGCCGACAGGGAAATTACGAGCAGTACTTC
CASSRQGNYEQYF
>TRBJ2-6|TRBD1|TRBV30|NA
TGTGCCTGGAGCCGGGACAGAGTTCCCCGAGGGGCCAACGTCCTGACTTTC
CAWSRDRVPRGANVLTF
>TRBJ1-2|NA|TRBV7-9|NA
TGTGCCAGCAGCTTAGCGCTAGGGCAGGGTATTGGCTACACCTTC
CASSLALGQGIGYTF
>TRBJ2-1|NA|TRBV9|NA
TGTGCCAGCAACGCTAGTAATGAGCAGTTCTTC
CASNASNEQFF
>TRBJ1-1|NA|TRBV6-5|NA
TGTGCCAGCAGTGAAATAATAGATGAAGCTTTCTTT
CASSEIIDEAFF
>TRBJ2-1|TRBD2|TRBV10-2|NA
TGCGCCAGCAGGGGCGCGGGACTAGCCTACAATGAGCAGTTCTTC
CASRGAGLAYNEQFF
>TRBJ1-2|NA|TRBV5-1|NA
TGCGCCAGCAGCTTGGACGGCGGCCAGGGCCATGGCTACACCTTC
CASSLDGGQGHGYTF
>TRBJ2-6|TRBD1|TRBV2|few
TGTGCCAGGGACAGGGGGCTTTCTGGGGCCAACGTCCTGACTTTC
CARDRGLSGANVLTF
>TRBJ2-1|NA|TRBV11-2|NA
TGTGCCAGCAGCTTAGGAAGAGGGTCCAGCAATGAGCAGTTCTTC
CASSLGRGSSNEQFF
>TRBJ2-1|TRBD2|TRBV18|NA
TGTGCCAGCTCACCGCCGGCGGGGGTGGGTGAGCAGTTCTTC
CASSPPAGVGEQFF
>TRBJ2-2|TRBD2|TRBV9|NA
TGTGCCAGCAGCCCCCCGGGACTAGCGGTAACCGGGGAGCTGTTTTTT
CASSPPGLAVTGELFF
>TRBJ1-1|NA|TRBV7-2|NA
TGTGCCAGCAGCTTAGCGTGGGGAGGGTACACTGAAGCTTTCTTT
CASSLAWGGYTEAFF
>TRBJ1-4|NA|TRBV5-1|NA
TGCGCCAGCAGCTTGGGGCAGTTTGGTGAAAAACTGTTTTTT
CASSLGQFGEKLFF
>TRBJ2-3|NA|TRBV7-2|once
TGTGCCAGCAGCTTAAAGACCAGGACACCCGCTAGCACAGATACGCAGTATTTT
CASSLKTRTPASTDTQYF
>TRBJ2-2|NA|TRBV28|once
TGTGCCAGCAGTTCGGGGGGCTTAGACACCGGGGAGCTGTTTTTT
CASSSGGLDTGELFF
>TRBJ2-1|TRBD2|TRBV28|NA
TGTGCCAGCAGTTCTGGGGGAGGGTCCTACAATGAGCAGTTCTTC
CASSSGGGSYNEQFF
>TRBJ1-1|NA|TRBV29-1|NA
TGCAGCGTTGCGCGGCAGGGCGACACTGAAGCTTTCTTT
CSVARQGDTEAFF
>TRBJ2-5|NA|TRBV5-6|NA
NA
CASSFGSGTSDF
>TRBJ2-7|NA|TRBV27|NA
TGTGCCAGCAGCCCCTCTGGCAGGGTAGACGAGCAGTACTTC
CASSPSGRVDEQYF
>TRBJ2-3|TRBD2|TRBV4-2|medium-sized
TGTGCCAGCAGCCAAGATTGGTCTAGCGGGACAGATACGCAGTATTTT
CASSQDWSSGTDTQYF
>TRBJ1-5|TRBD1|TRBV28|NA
TGTGCCAGCAGTTCAGGACAGGGGAACACACAGCCCCAGCATTTT
CASSSGQGNTQPQHF
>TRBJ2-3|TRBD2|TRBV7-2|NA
TGTGCCAGCAGCTTAAGGGGGTTGGTAGCGGGAGGGGCAGATACGCAGTATTTT
CASSLRGLVAGGADTQYF
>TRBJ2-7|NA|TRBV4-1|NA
TGCGCCAGCAGCCAAGCGGCAGGGAGGTACGAGCAGTACTTC
CASSQAAGRYEQYF
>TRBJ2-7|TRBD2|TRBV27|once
TGTGCCAGCAGTTTAAACTTCGCGGGGGTATCCTACGAGCAGTACTTC
CASSLNFAGVSYEQYF
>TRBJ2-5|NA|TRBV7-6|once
TGTGCCAGCAGCTCCCTTACTGAGACCCAGTACTTC
CASSSLTETQYF
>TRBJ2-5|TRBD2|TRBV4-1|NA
TGCGCCAGCAGCCAAGCCAGGACTAGCGGGAGTTCAGGGAAAGAGACCCAGTACTTC
CASSQARTSGSSGKETQYF
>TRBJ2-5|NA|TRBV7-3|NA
TGTGCCAGCAGCTTTCAGTCGTACCAAGAGACCCAGTACTTC
CASSFQSYQETQYF